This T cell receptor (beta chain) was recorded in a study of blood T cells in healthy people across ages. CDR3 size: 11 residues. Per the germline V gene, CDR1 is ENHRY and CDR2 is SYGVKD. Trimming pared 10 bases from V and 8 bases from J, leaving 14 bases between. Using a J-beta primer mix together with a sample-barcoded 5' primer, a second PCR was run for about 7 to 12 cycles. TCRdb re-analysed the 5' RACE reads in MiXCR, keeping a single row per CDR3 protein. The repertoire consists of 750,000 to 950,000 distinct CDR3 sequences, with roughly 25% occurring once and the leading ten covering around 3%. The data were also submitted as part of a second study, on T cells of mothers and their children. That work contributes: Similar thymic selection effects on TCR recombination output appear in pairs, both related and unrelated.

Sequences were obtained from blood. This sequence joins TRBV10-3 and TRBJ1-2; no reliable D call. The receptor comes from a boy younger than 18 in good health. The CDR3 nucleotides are TGTGCCACCGAGGACGATAGGGGCTACACCTTC. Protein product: CATEDDRGYTF.